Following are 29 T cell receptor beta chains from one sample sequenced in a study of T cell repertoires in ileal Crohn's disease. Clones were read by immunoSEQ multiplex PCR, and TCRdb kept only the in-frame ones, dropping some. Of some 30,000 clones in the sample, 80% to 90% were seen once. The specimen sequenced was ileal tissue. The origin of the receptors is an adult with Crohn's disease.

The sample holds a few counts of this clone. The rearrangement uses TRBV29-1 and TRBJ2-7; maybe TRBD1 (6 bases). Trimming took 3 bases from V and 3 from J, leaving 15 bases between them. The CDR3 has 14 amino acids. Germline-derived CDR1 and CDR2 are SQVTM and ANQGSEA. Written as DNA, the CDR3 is TGCAGCGTTGACCGCGACAGGTCCAACTACGAGCAGTACTTC. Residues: CSVDRDRSNYEQYF.

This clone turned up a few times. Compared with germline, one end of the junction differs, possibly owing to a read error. CDR3 nucleotides: TGTGCCAGCAGCTTGTTCTCCGGGACACCTTACTTT. Translation gives CASSLFSGTPYF. The chain links TRBV7-3 to TRBJ1-6; maybe TRBD1 (6 bases). The CDR3 loop spans 12 amino acids. Per germline, CDR1 SGHTA and CDR2 FQGTGA.

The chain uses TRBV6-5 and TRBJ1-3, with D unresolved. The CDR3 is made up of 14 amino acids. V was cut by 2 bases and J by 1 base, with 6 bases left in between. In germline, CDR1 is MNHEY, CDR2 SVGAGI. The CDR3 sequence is CASSYGSSGNTIYF. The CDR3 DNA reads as TGTGCCAGCAGTTACGGTAGTTCTGGAAACACCATATATTTT.

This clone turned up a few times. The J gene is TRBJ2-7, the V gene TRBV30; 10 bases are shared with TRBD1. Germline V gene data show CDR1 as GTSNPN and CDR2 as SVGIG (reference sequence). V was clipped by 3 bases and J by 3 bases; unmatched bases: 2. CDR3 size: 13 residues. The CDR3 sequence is CAWSRTGGYEQYF. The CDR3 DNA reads TGTGCCTGGAGCCGGACAGGGGGCTACGAGCAGTACTTC.

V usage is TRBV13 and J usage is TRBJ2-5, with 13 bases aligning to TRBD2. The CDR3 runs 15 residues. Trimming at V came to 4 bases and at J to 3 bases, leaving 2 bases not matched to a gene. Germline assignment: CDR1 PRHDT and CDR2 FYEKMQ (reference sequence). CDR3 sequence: CASSWGTSGEETQYF. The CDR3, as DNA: TGTGCCAGCAGCTGGGGGACTAGCGGGGAAGAGACCCAGTACTTC.

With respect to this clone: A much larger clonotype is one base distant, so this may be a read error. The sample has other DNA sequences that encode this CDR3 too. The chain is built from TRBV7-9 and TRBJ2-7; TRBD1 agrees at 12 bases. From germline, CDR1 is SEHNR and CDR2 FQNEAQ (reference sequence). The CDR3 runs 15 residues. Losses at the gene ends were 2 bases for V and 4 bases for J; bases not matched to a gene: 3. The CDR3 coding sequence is TGTGCCAGCAGCTTAAAGGGACAGGGGGCTTACGAGCAGTACTTC. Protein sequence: CASSLKGQGAYEQYF.

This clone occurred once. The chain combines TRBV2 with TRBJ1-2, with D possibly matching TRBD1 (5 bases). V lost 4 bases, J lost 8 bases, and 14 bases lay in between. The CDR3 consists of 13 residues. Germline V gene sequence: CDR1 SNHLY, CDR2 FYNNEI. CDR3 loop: CASSGGTRLGYTF. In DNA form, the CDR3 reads TGTGCCAGCAGTGGGGGGACTCGCCTGGGCTACACCTTC.

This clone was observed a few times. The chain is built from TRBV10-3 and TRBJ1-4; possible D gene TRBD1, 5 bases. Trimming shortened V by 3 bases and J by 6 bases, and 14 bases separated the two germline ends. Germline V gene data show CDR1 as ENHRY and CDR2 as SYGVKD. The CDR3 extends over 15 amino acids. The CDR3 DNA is TGTGCCATCAGTGACTATAGGCGGGGGGATGAAAAACTGTTTTTT. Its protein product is CAISDYRRGDEKLFF.

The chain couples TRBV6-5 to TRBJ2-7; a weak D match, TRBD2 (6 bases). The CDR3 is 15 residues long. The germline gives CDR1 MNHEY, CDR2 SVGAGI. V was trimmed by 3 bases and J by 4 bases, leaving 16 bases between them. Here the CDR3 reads CASSYGPGDSYEQYF. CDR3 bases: TGTGCCAGCAGTTATGGACCGGGGGACTCATACGAGCAGTACTTC.

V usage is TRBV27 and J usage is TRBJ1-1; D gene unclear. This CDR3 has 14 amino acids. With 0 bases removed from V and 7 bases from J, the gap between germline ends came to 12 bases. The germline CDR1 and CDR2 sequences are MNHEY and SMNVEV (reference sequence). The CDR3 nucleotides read TGTGCCAGCAGTTTATCGAGACTAGCGGGTGAAGCTTTCTTT. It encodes CASSLSRLAGEAFF.

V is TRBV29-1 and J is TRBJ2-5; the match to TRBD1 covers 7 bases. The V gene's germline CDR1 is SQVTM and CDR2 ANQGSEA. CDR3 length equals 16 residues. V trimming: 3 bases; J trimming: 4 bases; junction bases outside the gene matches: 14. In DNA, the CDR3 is TGCAGCGTTGATCCGGCGAGAAAGGGGGCGCGAGAGACCCAGTACTTC. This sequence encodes CSVDPARKGARETQYF.

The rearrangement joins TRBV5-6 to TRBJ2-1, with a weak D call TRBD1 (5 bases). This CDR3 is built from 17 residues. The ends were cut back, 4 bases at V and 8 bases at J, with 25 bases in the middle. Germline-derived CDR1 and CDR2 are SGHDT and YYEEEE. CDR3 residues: CASSPRLRGLQGDEQFF. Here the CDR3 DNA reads TGTGCCAGCAGCCCCCGTCTTCGTGGTCTCCAGGGCGATGAGCAGTTCTTC.

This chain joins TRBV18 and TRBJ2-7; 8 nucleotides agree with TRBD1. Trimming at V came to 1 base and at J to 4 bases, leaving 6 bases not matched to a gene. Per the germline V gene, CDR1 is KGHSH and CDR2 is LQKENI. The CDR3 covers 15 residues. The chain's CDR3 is CASSPLPDRVYEQYF. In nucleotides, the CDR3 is TGTGCCAGCTCACCACTACCGGACAGGGTATACGAGCAGTACTTC.

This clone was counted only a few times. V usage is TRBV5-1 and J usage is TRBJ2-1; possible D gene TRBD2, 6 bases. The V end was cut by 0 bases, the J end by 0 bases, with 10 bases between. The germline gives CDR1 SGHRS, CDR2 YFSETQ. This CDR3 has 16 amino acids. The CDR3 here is CASSLGGDLSYNEQFF. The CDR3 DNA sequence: TGCGCCAGCAGCTTGGGGGGGGACCTCTCCTACAATGAGCAGTTCTTC.

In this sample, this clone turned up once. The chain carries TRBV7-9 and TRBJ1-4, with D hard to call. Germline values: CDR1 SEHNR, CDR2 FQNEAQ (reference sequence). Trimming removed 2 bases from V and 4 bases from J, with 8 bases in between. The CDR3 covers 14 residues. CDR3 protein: CASSLNGDNEKLFF. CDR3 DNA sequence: TGTGCCAGCAGCTTAAACGGGGATAATGAAAAACTGTTTTTT.

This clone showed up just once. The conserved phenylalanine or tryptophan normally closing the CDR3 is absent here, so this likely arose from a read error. CDR3 residues: CAISERGEETEAFL. The CDR3 coding sequence is TGTGCCATCAGTGAGAGAGGGGAGGAAACTGAAGCTTTCCTT. The J gene is TRBJ1-1, the V gene TRBV10-3; the D gene is possibly TRBD1 (5 bases). The CDR3 loop spans 14 amino acids. CDR1 and CDR2 (germline): ENHRY, SYGVKD. Trimming removed 2 bases from V and 5 bases from J, with 12 bases in between.

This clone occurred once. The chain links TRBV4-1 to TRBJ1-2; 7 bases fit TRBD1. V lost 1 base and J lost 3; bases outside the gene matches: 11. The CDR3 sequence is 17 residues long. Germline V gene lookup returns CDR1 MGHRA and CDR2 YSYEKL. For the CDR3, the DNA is TGCGCCAGCAGCCAAGGACTATTGGGGCAGGGGGACTATGGCTACACCTTC. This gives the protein CASSQGLLGQGDYGYTF.

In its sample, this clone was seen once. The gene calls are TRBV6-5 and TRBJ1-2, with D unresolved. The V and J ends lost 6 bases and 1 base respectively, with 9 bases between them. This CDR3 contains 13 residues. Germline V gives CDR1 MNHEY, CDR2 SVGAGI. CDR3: CASSDGLNYGYTF. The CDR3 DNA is TGTGCCAGCAGCGACGGACTTAACTATGGCTACACCTTC.

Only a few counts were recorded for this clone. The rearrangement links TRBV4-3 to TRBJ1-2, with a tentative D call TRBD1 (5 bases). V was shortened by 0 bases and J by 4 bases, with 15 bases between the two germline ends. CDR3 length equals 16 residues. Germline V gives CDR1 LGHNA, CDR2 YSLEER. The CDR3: CASSQEVGEESYGYTF. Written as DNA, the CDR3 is TGCGCCAGCAGCCAAGAAGTGGGGGAGGAGAGCTATGGCTACACCTTC.

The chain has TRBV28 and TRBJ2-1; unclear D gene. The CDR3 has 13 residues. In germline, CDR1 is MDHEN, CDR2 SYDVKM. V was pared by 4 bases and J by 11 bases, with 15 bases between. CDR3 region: CASSSAEAEKQFF. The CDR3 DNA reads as TGTGCCAGCAGTTCTGCCGAGGCGGAAAAGCAGTTCTTC.

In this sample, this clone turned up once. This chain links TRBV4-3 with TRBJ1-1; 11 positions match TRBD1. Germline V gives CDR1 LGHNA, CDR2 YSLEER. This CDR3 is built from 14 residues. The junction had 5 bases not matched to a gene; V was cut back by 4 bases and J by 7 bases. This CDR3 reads CASSPSDRGLEAFF. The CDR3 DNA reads TGCGCCAGCAGCCCATCGGACAGGGGGCTTGAAGCTTTCTTT.

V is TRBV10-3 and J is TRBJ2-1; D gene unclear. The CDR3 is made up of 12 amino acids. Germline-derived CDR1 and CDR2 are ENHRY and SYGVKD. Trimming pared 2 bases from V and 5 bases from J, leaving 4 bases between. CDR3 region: CAISEEDNEQFF. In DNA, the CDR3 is TGTGCCATCAGTGAGGAGGACAATGAGCAGTTCTTC.

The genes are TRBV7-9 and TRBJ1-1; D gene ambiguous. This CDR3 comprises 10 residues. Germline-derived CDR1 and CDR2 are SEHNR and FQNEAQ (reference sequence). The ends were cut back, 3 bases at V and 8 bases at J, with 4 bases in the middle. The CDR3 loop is CASSFSEAFF. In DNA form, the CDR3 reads TGTGCCAGCAGCTTCTCCGAAGCTTTCTTT.

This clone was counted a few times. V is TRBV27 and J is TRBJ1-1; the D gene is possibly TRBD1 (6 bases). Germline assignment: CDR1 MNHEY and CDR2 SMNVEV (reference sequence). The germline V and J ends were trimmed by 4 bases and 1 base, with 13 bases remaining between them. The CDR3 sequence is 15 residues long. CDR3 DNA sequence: TGTGCCAGCAGTTCCCCCCGACAGGCGAACACTGAAGCTTTCTTT. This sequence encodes CASSSPRQANTEAFF.

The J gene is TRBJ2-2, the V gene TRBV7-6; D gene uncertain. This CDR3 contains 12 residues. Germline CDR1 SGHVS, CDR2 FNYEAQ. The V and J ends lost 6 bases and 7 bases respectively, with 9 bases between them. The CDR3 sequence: CASRPLGGELFF. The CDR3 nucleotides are TGTGCCAGCAGACCGCTCGGCGGGGAGCTGTTTTTT.

As DNA, the CDR3 is TGTGCCAGCAGTTTATTAGGACAGGGAAACGAGCAGTACTTC. It specifies CASSLLGQGNEQYF. The chain uses TRBV27 and TRBJ2-7, with 8 bases aligning to TRBD1. Losses at the gene ends were 1 base for V and 5 bases for J; bases not matched to a gene: 4. Germline CDR1 reads MNHEY; CDR2 reads SMNVEV (reference sequence). The CDR3 contains 14 residues.

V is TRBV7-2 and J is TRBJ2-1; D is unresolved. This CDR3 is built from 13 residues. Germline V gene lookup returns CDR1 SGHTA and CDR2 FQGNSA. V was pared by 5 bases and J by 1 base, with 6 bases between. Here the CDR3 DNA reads TGTGCCAGCAGCCTCCGTTCCTACAATGAGCAGTTCTTC. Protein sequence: CASSLRSYNEQFF.

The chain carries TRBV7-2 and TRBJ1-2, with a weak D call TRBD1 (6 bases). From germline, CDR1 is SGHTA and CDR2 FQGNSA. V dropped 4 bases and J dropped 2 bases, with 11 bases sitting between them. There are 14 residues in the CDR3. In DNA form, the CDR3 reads TGTGCCAGCAGCTCGACAGGCCACAACTATGGCTACACCTTC. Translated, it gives CASSSTGHNYGYTF.

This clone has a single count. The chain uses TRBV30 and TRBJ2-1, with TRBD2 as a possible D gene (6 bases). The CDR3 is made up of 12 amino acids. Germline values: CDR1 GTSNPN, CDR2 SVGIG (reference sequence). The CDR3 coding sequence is TGTGGTGGGGGGAGATCCTACAATGAGCAGTTCTTC. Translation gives CGGGRSYNEQFF. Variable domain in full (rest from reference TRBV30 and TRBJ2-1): SQTIHQWPATLVQPVGSPLSLECTVEGTSNPNLYWYRQAAGRGLQLLFYSVGIGQISSEVPQNLSASRPQDRQFILSSKKLLLSDSGFYLCGGGRSYNEQFFGPGTRLTVL.